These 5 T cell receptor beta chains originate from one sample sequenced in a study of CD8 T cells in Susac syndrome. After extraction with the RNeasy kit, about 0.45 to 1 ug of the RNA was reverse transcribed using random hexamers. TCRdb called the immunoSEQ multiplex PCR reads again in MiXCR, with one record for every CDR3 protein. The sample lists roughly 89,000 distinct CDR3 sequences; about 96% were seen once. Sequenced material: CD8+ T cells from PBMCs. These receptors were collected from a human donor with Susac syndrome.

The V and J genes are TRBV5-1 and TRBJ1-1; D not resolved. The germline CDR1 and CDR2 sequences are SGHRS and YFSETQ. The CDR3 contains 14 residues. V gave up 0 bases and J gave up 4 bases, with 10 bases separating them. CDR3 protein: CASSLVWVGTEAFF. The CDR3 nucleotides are TGCGCCAGCAGCTTGGTGTGGGTGGGCACTGAAGCTTTCTTT.

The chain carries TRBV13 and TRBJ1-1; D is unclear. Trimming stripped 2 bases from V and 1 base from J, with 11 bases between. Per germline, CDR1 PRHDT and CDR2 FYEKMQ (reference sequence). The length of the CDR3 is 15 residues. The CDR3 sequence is CASSLPEVGNTEAFF. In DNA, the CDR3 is TGTGCCAGCAGCTTACCTGAGGTGGGGAACACTGAAGCTTTCTTT. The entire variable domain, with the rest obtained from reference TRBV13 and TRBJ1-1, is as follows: AAGVIQSPRHLIKEKRETATLKCYPIPRHDTVYWYQQGPGQDPQFLISFYEKMQSDKGSIPDRFSAQQFSDYHSELNMSSLELGDSALYFCASSLPEVGNTEAFFGQGTRLTVV.

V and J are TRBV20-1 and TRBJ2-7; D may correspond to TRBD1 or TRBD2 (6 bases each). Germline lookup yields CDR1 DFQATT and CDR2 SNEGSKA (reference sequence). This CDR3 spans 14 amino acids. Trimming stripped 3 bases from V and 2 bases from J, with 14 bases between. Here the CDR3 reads CSARGLGGPYEQYF. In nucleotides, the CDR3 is TGCAGTGCTAGGGGTCTGGGGGGCCCCTACGAGCAGTACTTC.

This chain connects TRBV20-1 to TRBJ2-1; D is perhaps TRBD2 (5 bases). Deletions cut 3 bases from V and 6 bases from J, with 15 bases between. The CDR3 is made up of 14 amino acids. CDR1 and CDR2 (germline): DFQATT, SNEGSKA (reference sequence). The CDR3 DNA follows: TGCAGTGCTAGCGGGGAGCTCAACCTCAATGAGCAGTTCTTC. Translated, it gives CSASGELNLNEQFF.

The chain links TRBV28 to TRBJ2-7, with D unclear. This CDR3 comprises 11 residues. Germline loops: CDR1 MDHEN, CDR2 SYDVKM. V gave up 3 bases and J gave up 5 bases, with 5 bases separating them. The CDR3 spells CASSLKDEQYF. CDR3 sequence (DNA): TGTGCCAGCAGTTTGAAGGACGAGCAGTACTTC.